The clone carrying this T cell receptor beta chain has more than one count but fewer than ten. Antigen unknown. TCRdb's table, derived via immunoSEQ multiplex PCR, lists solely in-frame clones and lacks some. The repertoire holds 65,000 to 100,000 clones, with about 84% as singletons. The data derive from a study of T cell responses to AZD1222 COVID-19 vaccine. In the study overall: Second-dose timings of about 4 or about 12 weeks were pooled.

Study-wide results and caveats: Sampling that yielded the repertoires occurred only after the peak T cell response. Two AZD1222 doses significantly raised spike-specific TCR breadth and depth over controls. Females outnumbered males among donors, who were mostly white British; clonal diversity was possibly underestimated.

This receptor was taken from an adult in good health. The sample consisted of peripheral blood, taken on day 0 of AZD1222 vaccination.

In DNA, the CDR3 is TGTGCCAGCAGCGCGGGACTACCATCAGACGAGCAGTACTTC. It is translated as CASSAGLPSDEQYF. The chain joins TRBV5-6 to TRBJ2-7, with TRBD2 matching over 7 bases. This CDR3 comprises 14 residues. J was trimmed by 5 bases and V by 4 bases; bases with no gene match: 9. Per germline, CDR1 SGHDT and CDR2 YYEEEE. Combining the CDR3 with reference TRBV5-6 and TRBJ2-7 gives the whole variable domain DAGVTQSPTHLIKTRGQQVTLRCSPKSGHDTVSWYQQALGQGPQFIFQYYEEEERQRGNFPDRFSGHQFPNYSSELNVNALLLGDSALYLCASSAGLPSDEQYFGPGTRLTVT.